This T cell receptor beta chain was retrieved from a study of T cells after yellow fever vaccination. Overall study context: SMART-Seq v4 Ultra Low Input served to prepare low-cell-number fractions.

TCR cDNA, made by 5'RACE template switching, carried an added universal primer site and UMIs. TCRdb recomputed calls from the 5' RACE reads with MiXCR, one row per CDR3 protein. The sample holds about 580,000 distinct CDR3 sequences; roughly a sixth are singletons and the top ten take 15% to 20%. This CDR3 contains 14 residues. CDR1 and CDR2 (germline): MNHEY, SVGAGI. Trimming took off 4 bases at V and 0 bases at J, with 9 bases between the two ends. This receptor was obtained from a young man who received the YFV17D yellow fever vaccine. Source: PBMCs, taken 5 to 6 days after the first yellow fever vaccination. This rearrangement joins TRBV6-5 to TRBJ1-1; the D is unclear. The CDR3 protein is CASSSRIMNTEAFF. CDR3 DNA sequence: TGTGCCAGCAGTTCCCGGATCATGAACACTGAAGCTTTCTTT.